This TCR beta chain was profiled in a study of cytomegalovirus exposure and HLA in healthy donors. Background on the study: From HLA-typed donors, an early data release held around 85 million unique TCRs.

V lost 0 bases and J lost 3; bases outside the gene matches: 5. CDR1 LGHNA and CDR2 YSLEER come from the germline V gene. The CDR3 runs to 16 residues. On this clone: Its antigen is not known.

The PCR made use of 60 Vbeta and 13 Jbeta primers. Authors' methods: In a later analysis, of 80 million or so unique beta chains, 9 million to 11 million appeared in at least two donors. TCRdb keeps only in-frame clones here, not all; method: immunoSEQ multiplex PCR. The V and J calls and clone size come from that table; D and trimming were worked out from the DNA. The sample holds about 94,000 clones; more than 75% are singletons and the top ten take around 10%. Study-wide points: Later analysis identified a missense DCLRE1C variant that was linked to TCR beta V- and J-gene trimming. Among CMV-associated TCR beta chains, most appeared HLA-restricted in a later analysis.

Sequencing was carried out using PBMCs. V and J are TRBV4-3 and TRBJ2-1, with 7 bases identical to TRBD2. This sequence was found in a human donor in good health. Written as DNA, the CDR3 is TGCGCCAGCAGCCAAGAGGTCAGCGGGAACTACAATGAGCAGTTCTTC. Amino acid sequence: CASSQEVSGNYNEQFF.